This passage covers 11 T cell receptor beta chains from one sample sequenced in a study of blood T cell repertoires in COVID-19. The data were produced by immunoSEQ multiplex PCR, yet TCRdb's version contains in-frame clones alone and is incomplete. The profile covers some 110,000 clones, with roughly 81% appearing a single time and roughly 1.4% taken by the ten largest. The sample was peripheral blood. These TCRs come from a man aged 35 to 55 with acute or convalescent COVID-19.

The gene calls are TRBV5-1 and TRBJ2-3; 11 nucleotides line up with TRBD2. The J segment lost 1 base and the V segment lost 4 bases, leaving 5 bases of the junction unmatched. Germline CDR1 and CDR2: SGHRS and YFSETQ. This CDR3 has 16 residues. The CDR3, as DNA: TGCGCCAGCAGCAGGGGACTAGCGGATCGCACAGATACGCAGTATTTT. This translates into CASSRGLADRTDTQYF.

This rearrangement joins TRBV5-1 to TRBJ1-1, with D possibly TRBD1 on 5 matching bases. CDR3 length: 15 amino acids. CDR1 is SGHRS and CDR2 is YFSETQ in the germline V gene. Trimming left V 4 bases short and J 3 bases short, with 16 bases between. The CDR3 bases are TGCGCCAGCAGCCGCCTTGGGGGGGAGGACACTGAAGCTTTCTTT. Its translation: CASSRLGGEDTEAFF.

This clone showed up just once. The chain recombines TRBV28 with TRBJ1-1; 9 bases match TRBD1. Germline V gives CDR1 MDHEN, CDR2 SYDVKM. Losses at the gene ends were 4 bases for V and 3 bases for J; bases not matched to a gene: 9. There are 16 residues in the CDR3. CDR3 sequence reads: CASSSSGQGRHTEAFF. Written as DNA, the CDR3 is TGTGCCAGCAGTTCCTCTGGACAGGGGCGGCACACTGAAGCTTTCTTT.

The chain uses TRBV29-1 and TRBJ2-2; tentatively, D is TRBD1 (6 bases). CDR1 SQVTM and CDR2 ANQGSEA come from the germline V gene. V shed 6 bases and J shed 5 bases, with 7 bases lying between them. The CDR3 consists of 11 residues. CDR3 DNA sequence: TGCAGCGTACAGGGTACCGGGGAGCTGTTTTTT. Its translation is CSVQGTGELFF.

CDR3 protein: CASIKRQGYNEQFF. The DNA of the CDR3 is TGTGCCAGCATAAAGCGTCAGGGGTACAATGAGCAGTTCTTC. The chain recombines TRBV21-1 with TRBJ2-1; TRBD1 is taken as the D call from the table, unchecked against the DNA. TRBV21-1 is tagged as a pseudogene. The CDR3 extends over 14 amino acids.

The V call is TRBV28, the J call TRBJ2-7, with 10 bases lining up with TRBD2. CDR3 size: 15 residues. V was clipped by 6 bases and J by 5 bases; unmatched bases: 10. CDR1 MDHEN and CDR2 SYDVKM come from the germline V gene. The CDR3: CASRTSGRAVHEQYF. For the CDR3, the DNA is TGTGCCAGCAGGACGAGCGGGAGGGCCGTCCACGAGCAGTACTTC.

The table lists this clone with a few counts. The chain carries TRBV4-1 and TRBJ2-5; 8 nucleotides align to TRBD2. CDR3 length: 15 residues. Looked up from germline, CDR1 is MGHRA and CDR2 is YSYEKL. V gave up 1 base and J gave up 5 bases; unmatched junction bases: 6. CDR3 sequence (DNA): TGCGCCAGCAGCCAAGCGGGACTAGGGGAGGAGACCCAGTACTTC. It is translated as CASSQAGLGEETQYF.

The CDR3 DNA is TGTGCCAGCAGCCCACATTACGGGGACACTGAAGCTTTCTTT. Amino acid sequence: CASSPHYGDTEAFF. The gene calls are TRBV6-2 or TRBV6-3 and TRBJ1-1, with D unclear. CDR3 length: 14 amino acids. CDR1 is MNHEY, CDR2 SVGEGT, per germline. Trimming pared 6 bases from V and 3 bases from J, leaving 14 bases between.

The chain recombines TRBV7-9 with TRBJ2-3; D remains ambiguous. V was trimmed by 5 bases and J by 4 bases, leaving 10 bases between them. The V gene's germline CDR1 is SEHNR and CDR2 FQNEAQ (reference sequence). The CDR3 sequence is 13 residues long. The chain's CDR3 is CASSPGGADTQYF. The CDR3 DNA reads TGTGCCAGCAGCCCGGGTGGCGCAGATACGCAGTATTTT.

The rearrangement links TRBV15 to TRBJ2-1; D gene ambiguous. V lost 3 bases, J lost 5 bases, and 11 bases lay in between. Germline CDR1 is LNHNV and CDR2 is YYDKDF (reference sequence). CDR3 length equals 14 residues. In DNA, the CDR3 is TGTGCCACCAGCAGGCTAACGAACGACAATGAGCAGTTCTTC. Protein: CATSRLTNDNEQFF.

J is TRBJ1-5 and V is TRBV20-1; 8 nucleotides match TRBD1. The CDR3 runs 13 residues. Trimming at V came to 6 bases and at J to 5 bases, leaving 6 bases not matched to a gene. Germline V gives CDR1 DFQATT, CDR2 SNEGSKA (reference sequence). DNA for the CDR3: TGCAGTGCGAGTTCAGGGGGCGATCAGCCCCAGCATTTT. Translated: CSASSGGDQPQHF.